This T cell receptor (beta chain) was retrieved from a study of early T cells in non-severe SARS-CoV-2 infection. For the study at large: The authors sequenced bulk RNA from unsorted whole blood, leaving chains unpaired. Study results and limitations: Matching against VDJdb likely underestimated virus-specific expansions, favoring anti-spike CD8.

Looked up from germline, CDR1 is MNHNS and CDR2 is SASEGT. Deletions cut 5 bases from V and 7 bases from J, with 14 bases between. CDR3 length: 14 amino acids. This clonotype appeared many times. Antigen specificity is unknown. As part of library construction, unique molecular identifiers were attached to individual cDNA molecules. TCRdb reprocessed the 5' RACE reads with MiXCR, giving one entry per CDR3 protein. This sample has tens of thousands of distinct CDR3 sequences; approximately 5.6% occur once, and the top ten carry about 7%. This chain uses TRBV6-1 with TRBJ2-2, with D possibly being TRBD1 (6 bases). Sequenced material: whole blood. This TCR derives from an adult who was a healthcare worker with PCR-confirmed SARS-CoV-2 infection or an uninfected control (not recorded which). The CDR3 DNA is TGTGCCAGCAGTAGAGGACAGTCTGTCGGGGAGCTGTTTTTT. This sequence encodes CASSRGQSVGELFF.